Listed below are T cell receptor beta chains from one sample, sequenced in a study of spatial heterogeneity in lung cancer. A single record per CDR3 protein comes from TCRdb applying MiXCR to the 5' RACE reads. The sample has roughly 100,000 distinct CDR3 sequences; 7% to 9% are singletons. Sequences were derived from PBMCs, sampled at surgery. The receptors come from a male donor with early-stage non-small cell lung cancer. Each CDR3 is given with its conserved first and last residue. The D gene is left open where the match is weak. Only some rows state a clone size, as once, few, many or a class for expanded clones.

J gene: TRBJ2-7; D gene: NA; V gene: TRBV5-6; clone size: many; CDR3 protein: CASAPAQPGSYEQYF; CDR3 DNA: TGTGCCAGCGCCCCCGCCCAGCCCGGGTCCTACGAGCAGTACTTC
J gene: TRBJ2-6; D gene: TRBD1; V gene: TRBV28; clone size: NA; CDR3 protein: CASRTGTGGTNVLTF; CDR3 DNA: TGTGCCAGCAGGACCGGGACAGGGGGAACCAACGTCCTGACTTTC
J gene: TRBJ1-3; D gene: NA; V gene: TRBV30; clone size: NA; CDR3 protein: CAWTTGFSGNTIYF; CDR3 DNA: TGTGCCTGGACAACAGGGTTCTCTGGAAACACCATATATTTT
J gene: TRBJ2-5; D gene: TRBD1; V gene: TRBV27; clone size: NA; CDR3 protein: CASSLADRIETQYF; CDR3 DNA: TGTGCCAGCAGTTTGGCGGACAGGATAGAGACCCAGTACTTC
J gene: TRBJ1-2; D gene: NA; V gene: TRBV7-2; clone size: many; CDR3 protein: CASSSGPWTAYGYTF; CDR3 DNA: TGTGCCAGCAGCTCGGGTCCCTGGACAGCTTATGGCTACACCTTC
J gene: TRBJ2-1; D gene: NA; V gene: TRBV19; clone size: many; CDR3 protein: CASSIRRYNEQFF; CDR3 DNA: TGTGCCAGTAGTATTCGCCGGTACAATGAGCAGTTCTTC
J gene: TRBJ1-2; D gene: TRBD1; V gene: TRBV14; clone size: few; CDR3 protein: CASSQGGQGVTYGYTF; CDR3 DNA: TGTGCCAGCAGCCAAGGAGGACAGGGGGTTACCTATGGCTACACCTTC
J gene: TRBJ2-6; D gene: NA; V gene: TRBV18; clone size: many; CDR3 protein: CASSPRATLWGANVLTF; CDR3 DNA: TGTGCCAGCTCACCCCGGGCCACCTTGTGGGGGGCCAACGTCCTGACTTTC
J gene: TRBJ2-7; D gene: NA; V gene: TRBV5-1; clone size: few; CDR3 protein: CASSLETGTYEQYF; CDR3 DNA: TGCGCCAGCAGCTTGGAAACCGGGACCTACGAGCAGTACTTC
J gene: TRBJ2-1; D gene: TRBD2; V gene: TRBV5-1; clone size: NA; CDR3 protein: CASSLAPSGRANEQFF; CDR3 DNA: TGCGCCAGCAGCTTGGCCCCTAGCGGGAGGGCTAATGAGCAGTTCTTC
J gene: TRBJ2-6; D gene: TRBD1; V gene: TRBV28; clone size: few; CDR3 protein: CASSLVGQGANVLTF; CDR3 DNA: TGTGCCAGCAGTTTAGTGGGACAGGGGGCCAACGTCCTGACTTTC
J gene: TRBJ2-3; D gene: TRBD2; V gene: TRBV5-1; clone size: few; CDR3 protein: CASSVTSGSRTDTQYF; CDR3 DNA: TGCGCCAGCAGCGTGACTAGCGGGAGCCGCACAGATACGCAGTATTTT
J gene: TRBJ2-2; D gene: NA; V gene: TRBV11-2; clone size: few; CDR3 protein: CASSLGPNGGELFF; CDR3 DNA: TGTGCCAGCAGCTTAGGACCCAACGGCGGGGAGCTGTTTTTT
J gene: TRBJ1-1; D gene: NA; V gene: TRBV7-9; clone size: few; CDR3 protein: CASSFTGPGTEAFF; CDR3 DNA: TGTGCCAGCAGCTTCACAGGGCCCGGCACTGAAGCTTTCTTT
J gene: TRBJ1-2; D gene: NA; V gene: TRBV18; clone size: many; CDR3 protein: CASSPEITHGYTF; CDR3 DNA: TGTGCCAGCTCACCTGAGATCACCCATGGCTACACCTTC
J gene: TRBJ2-2; D gene: NA; V gene: TRBV5-1; clone size: few; CDR3 protein: CASSLLETNTGELFF; CDR3 DNA: TGCGCCAGCAGCTTGCTTGAGACGAACACCGGGGAGCTGTTTTTT
J gene: TRBJ1-1; D gene: TRBD1; V gene: TRBV18; clone size: many; CDR3 protein: CASSPPDRGSGEAFF; CDR3 DNA: TGTGCCAGCTCACCCCCGGACAGGGGCTCCGGTGAAGCTTTCTTT
J gene: TRBJ2-5; D gene: TRBD2; V gene: TRBV5-5; clone size: NA; CDR3 protein: CASSTPGPGGETQYF; CDR3 DNA: TGTGCCAGCAGCACACCGGGCCCGGGGGGAGAGACCCAGTACTTC
J gene: TRBJ2-7; D gene: NA; V gene: TRBV4-3; clone size: NA; CDR3 protein: CASSPSRGPYEQYF; CDR3 DNA: TGCGCCAGCAGTCCAAGCCGCGGCCCCTACGAGCAGTACTTC
J gene: TRBJ2-2; D gene: NA; V gene: TRBV20-1; clone size: few; CDR3 protein: CSANDLGLDTGELFF; CDR3 DNA: TGCAGTGCCAATGACCTAGGGCTCGACACCGGGGAGCTGTTTTTT
J gene: TRBJ2-7; D gene: NA; V gene: TRBV24-1; clone size: many; CDR3 protein: CATSVPTSDEQYF; CDR3 DNA: TGTGCCACCAGTGTCCCGACATCTGACGAGCAGTACTTC
J gene: TRBJ1-5; D gene: NA; V gene: TRBV10-3; clone size: NA; CDR3 protein: CAISESSNQPQHF; CDR3 DNA: TGTGCCATCAGTGAGTCATCCAATCAGCCCCAGCATTTT
J gene: TRBJ2-4; D gene: NA; V gene: TRBV29-1; clone size: many; CDR3 protein: CSVELGDIQYF; CDR3 DNA: TGCAGCGTCGAATTGGGGGACATTCAGTACTTC
J gene: TRBJ2-3; D gene: NA; V gene: TRBV2; clone size: many; CDR3 protein: CASSERAGGTDTQYF; CDR3 DNA: TGTGCCAGCAGTGAACGGGCAGGGGGCACAGATACGCAGTATTTT
J gene: TRBJ2-2; D gene: NA; V gene: TRBV28; clone size: many; CDR3 protein: CASSQQVTGELFF; CDR3 DNA: TGTGCCAGCAGTCAACAGGTTACCGGGGAGCTGTTTTTT
J gene: TRBJ2-5; D gene: NA; V gene: TRBV5-1; clone size: NA; CDR3 protein: CASSLEGDPTPQYF; CDR3 DNA: TGCGCCAGCAGCTTGGAGGGGGACCCCACTCCCCAGTACTTC
J gene: TRBJ2-1; D gene: TRBD2; V gene: TRBV5-1; clone size: many; CDR3 protein: CASSQAQGLGFHEQFF; CDR3 DNA: TGCGCCAGCAGCCAAGCACAGGGACTAGGCTTCCATGAGCAGTTCTTC
J gene: TRBJ2-2; D gene: NA; V gene: TRBV6-5; clone size: NA; CDR3 protein: CASSPPDSSTGELFF; CDR3 DNA: TGTGCCAGCAGCCCGCCGGACAGTTCCACCGGGGAGCTGTTTTTT
J gene: TRBJ2-2; D gene: TRBD1; V gene: TRBV19; clone size: many; CDR3 protein: CASSINRGAGELFF; CDR3 DNA: TGTGCCAGTAGCATTAACAGGGGCGCCGGGGAGCTGTTTTTT
J gene: TRBJ1-4; D gene: NA; V gene: TRBV5-1; clone size: many; CDR3 protein: CASSPRLATNEKLFF; CDR3 DNA: TGCGCCAGCAGCCCCCGCTTGGCAACTAATGAAAAACTGTTTTTT
J gene: TRBJ1-1; D gene: TRBD1; V gene: TRBV11-1; clone size: many; CDR3 protein: CASSYRGRTEAFF; CDR3 DNA: TGTGCCAGCAGCTACAGGGGACGCACTGAAGCTTTCTTT
J gene: TRBJ2-7; D gene: TRBD2; V gene: TRBV2; clone size: few; CDR3 protein: CASSSGTNYEQYF; CDR3 DNA: TGTGCCAGCAGTTCAGGGACTAACTACGAGCAGTACTTC
J gene: TRBJ2-7; D gene: TRBD1; V gene: TRBV28; clone size: many; CDR3 protein: CASSSKPTGGREQYF; CDR3 DNA: TGTGCCAGCAGTTCTAAACCTACAGGGGGCCGTGAGCAGTACTTC
J gene: TRBJ2-3; D gene: NA; V gene: TRBV6-1; clone size: few; CDR3 protein: CASSERGTPDTQYF; CDR3 DNA: TGTGCCAGCAGTGAAAGGGGCACCCCAGATACGCAGTATTTT
J gene: TRBJ2-2; D gene: NA; V gene: TRBV5-1; clone size: many; CDR3 protein: CASIRDPANTGELFF; CDR3 DNA: TGCGCCAGCATCAGGGACCCCGCGAACACCGGGGAGCTGTTTTTT
J gene: TRBJ2-5; D gene: TRBD2; V gene: TRBV3-1; clone size: many; CDR3 protein: CASSRGLAGVGQETQYF; CDR3 DNA: TGTGCCAGCAGCCGAGGACTAGCGGGAGTGGGCCAAGAGACCCAGTACTTC
J gene: TRBJ1-6; D gene: TRBD1; V gene: TRBV6-2/TRBV6-3; clone size: NA; CDR3 protein: CASSRDRVMVSLHF; CDR3 DNA: TGTGCCAGCAGTCGGGACAGGGTAATGGTATCCCTCCACTTT
J gene: TRBJ2-3; D gene: TRBD2; V gene: TRBV25-1; clone size: NA; CDR3 protein: CASSVASGSTDTQYF; CDR3 DNA: TGTGCCAGCAGTGTTGCTAGCGGGAGCACAGATACGCAGTATTTT
J gene: TRBJ2-2; D gene: NA; V gene: TRBV6-5; clone size: few; CDR3 protein: CASSYIQGNTGELFF; CDR3 DNA: TGTGCCAGCAGTTATATACAGGGAAACACCGGGGAGCTGTTTTTT
J gene: TRBJ2-4; D gene: NA; V gene: TRBV7-9; clone size: few; CDR3 protein: CASSLAGSIQYF; CDR3 DNA: TGTGCCAGCAGCTTAGCTGGTAGCATTCAGTACTTC
J gene: TRBJ1-4; D gene: NA; V gene: TRBV4-2; clone size: NA; CDR3 protein: CASSQAAKQGNEKLFF; CDR3 DNA: TGTGCCAGCAGCCAAGCCGCCAAACAGGGAAACGAAAAACTGTTTTTT
J gene: TRBJ2-3; D gene: NA; V gene: TRBV29-1; clone size: NA; CDR3 protein: CSVLPTDTQYF; CDR3 DNA: TGCAGCGTTCTCCCTACAGATACGCAGTATTTT
J gene: TRBJ2-2; D gene: TRBD1; V gene: TRBV20-1; clone size: many; CDR3 protein: CSAKPGQGKTGELFF; CDR3 DNA: TGCAGTGCTAAACCGGGACAGGGGAAAACCGGGGAGCTGTTTTTT
J gene: TRBJ2-3; D gene: NA; V gene: TRBV12-5; clone size: few; CDR3 protein: CASGFMSSASTDTQYF; CDR3 DNA: TGTGCTAGTGGTTTCATGTCCAGTGCTAGCACAGATACGCAGTATTTT
J gene: TRBJ2-2; D gene: NA; V gene: TRBV7-2; clone size: many; CDR3 protein: CASSLAPGELFF; CDR3 DNA: TGTGCCAGCAGCTTAGCGCCCGGGGAGCTGTTTTTT
J gene: TRBJ2-5; D gene: NA; V gene: TRBV7-9; clone size: few; CDR3 protein: CASSLAAPAQETQYF; CDR3 DNA: TGTGCCAGCAGCTTAGCTGCTCCTGCCCAAGAGACCCAGTACTTC
J gene: TRBJ1-2; D gene: TRBD1; V gene: TRBV20-1; clone size: NA; CDR3 protein: CSASRQGSYGYTF; CDR3 DNA: TGCAGTGCTTCCAGACAGGGCAGCTATGGCTACACCTTC
J gene: TRBJ2-1; D gene: NA; V gene: TRBV7-2; clone size: few; CDR3 protein: CASSPGQGHNEQFF; CDR3 DNA: TGTGCCAGCAGCCCAGGGCAGGGGCACAATGAGCAGTTCTTC
J gene: TRBJ2-2; D gene: TRBD2; V gene: TRBV11-2; clone size: many; CDR3 protein: CASSLASGLAQNTGELFF; CDR3 DNA: TGTGCCAGCAGCTTAGCTTCAGGACTAGCGCAGAACACCGGGGAGCTGTTTTTT
J gene: TRBJ1-2; D gene: NA; V gene: TRBV10-3; clone size: NA; CDR3 protein: CAIMEGAHTNYGYTF; CDR3 DNA: TGTGCCATCATGGAAGGTGCCCATACTAACTATGGCTACACCTTC
J gene: TRBJ2-1; D gene: NA; V gene: TRBV7-3; clone size: many; CDR3 protein: CASSSDPYNEQFF; CDR3 DNA: TGTGCCAGCAGCTCAGATCCTTACAATGAGCAGTTCTTC
J gene: TRBJ1-1; D gene: NA; V gene: TRBV27; clone size: many; CDR3 protein: CASSPLTANTEAFF; CDR3 DNA: TGTGCCAGCAGTCCCCTGACAGCGAACACTGAAGCTTTCTTT
J gene: TRBJ2-1; D gene: NA; V gene: TRBV11-2; clone size: few; CDR3 protein: CASSLTIRDNEQFF; CDR3 DNA: TGTGCCAGCAGCTTAACAATACGGGACAATGAGCAGTTCTTC